This TCR beta chain was obtained from a study of neurological immune-mediated disorders. Looking at the study overall: Of the multiple sclerosis patients, some 35 in total, roughly 31 were relapsing-remitting and 3 were secondary progressive.

TCRdb reprocessed the 5' RACE reads with MiXCR, giving one entry per CDR3 protein. The sample has more than 75,000 distinct CDR3 sequences, roughly 3.5% seen once. The table lists this clonotype with many counts. Germline V gives CDR1 SGHRS, CDR2 YFSETQ. With 0 bases clipped from V and 2 bases from J, the junction kept 7 bases outside the gene matches. The CDR3 sequence is 17 residues long. This sequence joins TRBV5-1 and TRBJ2-3, with TRBD2 matching 9 bases. Sequenced input: PBMCs. This TCR was sampled from a woman between 50 and 59 years old with multiple sclerosis. The CDR3 loop reads CASSLVGTSSFTDTQYF. As DNA, the CDR3 is TGCGCCAGCAGCTTGGTCGGGACTAGCAGTTTCACAGATACGCAGTATTTT.